The T cell receptor beta chain under discussion was sequenced for a study of T cells in narcolepsy. Trimming removed 1 base at V and 1 base at J, with 10 bases between. The CDR3 contains 15 residues. From germline, CDR1 is SGHTA and CDR2 FQGNSA. Points from the study as a whole: Comparing one patient's CSF and blood CD4+ clonotypes highlighted HCRT- and TRIB2-specific autoreactive clonotypes.

On this clone itself: Its antigen is unknown.

Clones were read by immunoSEQ multiplex PCR, and TCRdb kept only the in-frame ones, dropping some. Here the sample spans 35,000 or so clones, around 85% being singletons. The sample taken for sequencing was CD45RA- memory CD4+ T cells from PBMCs. The sequence derives from a human donor with narcolepsy. The chain is built from TRBV7-2 and TRBJ1-1, with no clear D. The CDR3 protein is CASSLVGAGNTEAFF. Here the CDR3 DNA reads TGTGCCAGCAGCTTAGTGGGCGCGGGGAACACTGAAGCTTTCTTT.